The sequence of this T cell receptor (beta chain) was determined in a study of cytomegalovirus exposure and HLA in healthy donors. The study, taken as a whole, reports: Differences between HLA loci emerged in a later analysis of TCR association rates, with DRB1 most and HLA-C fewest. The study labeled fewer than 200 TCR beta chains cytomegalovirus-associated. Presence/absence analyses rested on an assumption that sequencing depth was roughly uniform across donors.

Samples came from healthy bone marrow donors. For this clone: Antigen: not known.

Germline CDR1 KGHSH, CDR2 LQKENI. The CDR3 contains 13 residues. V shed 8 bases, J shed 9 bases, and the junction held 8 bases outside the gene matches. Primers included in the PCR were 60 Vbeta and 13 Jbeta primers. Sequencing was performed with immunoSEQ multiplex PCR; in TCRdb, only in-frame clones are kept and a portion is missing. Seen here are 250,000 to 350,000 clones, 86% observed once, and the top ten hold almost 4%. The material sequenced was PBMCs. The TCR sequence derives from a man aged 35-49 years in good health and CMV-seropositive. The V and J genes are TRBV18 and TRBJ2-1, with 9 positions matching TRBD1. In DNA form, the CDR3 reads TGTGCCAGCCGGGACAGGGAGGTTACTGAGCAGTTCTTC. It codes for CASRDREVTEQFF.